Given below is one T cell receptor (beta chain) in context. Clones were read by immunoSEQ multiplex PCR, and TCRdb kept only the in-frame ones, dropping some. The sample has about 220,000 clones, approximately 80% seen once. Germline lookup yields CDR1 MNHEY and CDR2 SVGAGI. CDR3 size: 14 residues. V was shortened by 7 bases and J by 1 base, with 13 bases between the two germline ends. This entry belongs to a study of blood T cell repertoires in COVID-19. Across the study: The United States, Italy and Spain supplied acute and convalescent COVID-19 samples.

The sequenced material came from PBMCs or T cells enriched from blood (not recorded which). The source of this sequence is a woman aged 60-75 years who had recovered from COVID-19. The chain carries TRBV6-5 and TRBJ1-1; D uncertain. The chain's CDR3 is CASTNYGGNTEAFF. The CDR3 bases are TGTGCCAGCACCAATTATGGAGGGAACACTGAAGCTTTCTTT.